The T cell receptor beta chain described here comes from a study of blood T cell repertoires in COVID-19. On the study more broadly: COVID-19 samples from acute and convalescent phases originated in the United States, Italy and Spain. PBMCs, B-cell-depleted T cells, or T cells were the source of the cDNA or gDNA that made up the material.

Libraries were prepared by immunoSEQ multiplex PCR; TCRdb keeps only in-frame clonotypes and omits some of them. The repertoire holds more than 110,000 clones, around 80% seen once, with approximately 5% in the top ten. The CDR3 consists of 16 residues. V lost 5 bases and J lost 4, with 20 bases in between. Germline lookup yields CDR1 MGHRA and CDR2 YSYEKL. The material sequenced was peripheral blood. This receptor was obtained from a woman of 80 years or more with active or convalescent COVID-19. This chain links TRBV4-1 with TRBJ2-5, with TRBD2 as a possible D gene (6 bases). The CDR3 here is CASSYAFGGVRETQYF. CDR3 coding DNA: TGCGCCAGCAGCTACGCTTTCGGAGGGGTCCGAGAGACCCAGTACTTC.